This T cell receptor (beta chain) is drawn from a study of early stage breast cancer tumors. Findings of the study overall: Tumors had approximately 2.5-fold higher T cell density than normal breast. Unsorted bulk genomic DNA sequencing lacked pairing and functional marker data.

V lost 4 bases to trimming and J lost 2 bases; unmatched junction nucleotides: 6. Germline V gene lookup returns CDR1 SGHRS and CDR2 YFSETQ. This CDR3 region has 14 residues. The table came from immunoSEQ multiplex PCR; TCRdb's copy has only in-frame clones and leaves some out. The sample gives 5,000 to 6,500 clones, around 67% of which show up once; around a tenth is in the top ten. This clone was recorded once. As yet, its antigen is unknown. Sequenced input: normal breast tissue next to the tumor. The TCR comes from a person aged 40 to 50 with breast cancer. The chain recombines TRBV5-1 with TRBJ2-7, with 7 bases matching TRBD2. The CDR3 is CASSPRTRAYEQYF. The CDR3 region has the DNA TGCGCCAGCAGCCCGAGGACTAGAGCCTACGAGCAGTACTTC.